The 32 T cell receptor beta chains reported below all come from one sample, sequenced in a study of cytomegalovirus exposure and HLA in healthy donors. 60 Vbeta and 13 Jbeta primers were used in PCR. Assay used: immunoSEQ multiplex PCR; TCRdb lists only in-frame clones, some missing. The sample yields some 100,000 clones, around 84% seen once. Sequencing was performed on PBMCs. The receptor set was obtained from a woman in her thirties or forties in good health and CMV-seropositive.

This chain connects TRBV4-2 to TRBJ1-5, with unresolved D. CDR1 LGHNA and CDR2 YNFKEQ come from the germline V gene. CDR3 length: 15 residues. The V end lost 3 bases, the J end lost 5 bases, and 14 bases lay between the germline ends. The CDR3 nucleotides are TGTGCCAGCAGCCAGGTTCACGGAGGTGATCAGCCCCAGCATTTT. Translated, it gives CASSQVHGGDQPQHF.

This clone occurred once. The V call is TRBV10-1, the J call TRBJ1-5; perhaps TRBD1 as D (5 bases). The CDR3 is 15 amino acids. Trimming left V 6 bases short and J 0 bases short, with 12 bases between. The V gene's germline CDR1 is WNHNN and CDR2 SYGVQD (reference sequence). CDR3 nucleotides: TGCGCCAGCAGCCACGGACACGCTAGCAATCAGCCCCAGCATTTT. It translates to CASSHGHASNQPQHF.

In this sample, this clone turned up once. J is TRBJ1-3 and V is TRBV11-3; D is unresolved. Germline loops: CDR1 SGHNT, CDR2 YENEEA. Deletions cut 4 bases from V and 0 bases from J, with 7 bases between. This CDR3 comprises 14 residues. The CDR3 nucleotides are TGTGCCAGCAGCTCCGGACTCTCTGGAAACACCATATATTTT. This gives the protein CASSSGLSGNTIYF.

This clone came up a few times. The chain uses TRBV14 and TRBJ2-5, with 7 bases identical to TRBD1. CDR3 length: 15 amino acids. CDR1 is SGHDN, CDR2 FVKESK, per germline. Unmatched junction bases numbered 9, after V lost 4 bases and J lost 4 bases. The CDR3, as DNA: TGTGCCAGCAGCCGCCTCACAGGGGCCGCAGAGACCCAGTACTTC. Its protein is CASSRLTGAAETQYF.

This clone was observed a single time. V gene TRBV10-3 combines with J gene TRBJ1-2; the match to TRBD1 covers 9 bases. The CDR3 totals 12 residues. Germline loops: CDR1 ENHRY, CDR2 SYGVKD. V was pared by 9 bases and J by 2 bases, with 1 base of the junction left unmatched. The chain's CDR3 is CAIGTGNYGYTF. As DNA, the CDR3 is TGTGCCATTGGGACAGGGAACTATGGCTACACCTTC.

This clone was counted between two and nine times. The genes are TRBV5-8 and TRBJ1-5; D uncertain. Deletions cut 0 bases from V and 4 bases from J, with 8 bases between. CDR3 length: 14 amino acids. Germline V gives CDR1 SGHTS, CDR2 YDEGEE. CDR3 DNA sequence: TGTGCCAGCAGCTTGGAACCCACAAATCAGCCCCAGCATTTT. It translates to CASSLEPTNQPQHF. Full variable domain (outside the CDR3, taken from reference TRBV5-8 and TRBJ1-5): EAGVTQSPTHLIKTRGQQATLRCSPISGHTSVYWYQQALGLGLQFLLWYDEGEERNRGNFPPRFSGRQFPNYSSELNVNALELEDSALYLCASSLEPTNQPQHFGDGTRLSIL.

This sequence joins TRBV5-6 and TRBJ1-1; D gene unclear. The V and J ends lost 4 bases and 4 bases respectively, with 17 bases between them. Germline values: CDR1 SGHDT, CDR2 YYEEEE. The CDR3 is 15 residues long. CDR3: CASSPPPYRGTEAFF. As DNA, the CDR3 is TGTGCCAGCAGCCCACCGCCCTACCGGGGCACTGAAGCTTTCTTT. The whole variable domain, remainder taken from reference TRBV5-6 and TRBJ1-1, is DAGVTQSPTHLIKTRGQQVTLRCSPKSGHDTVSWYQQALGQGPQFIFQYYEEEERQRGNFPDRFSGHQFPNYSSELNVNALLLGDSALYLCASSPPPYRGTEAFFGQGTRLTVV.

The chain joins TRBV5-1 to TRBJ1-4, with D perhaps matching TRBD1 (6 bases). Between the trimmed V and J ends, which lost 2 bases and 3 bases, there was a span of 11 bases. Germline loops: CDR1 SGHRS, CDR2 YFSETQ. The CDR3 consists of 15 residues. The CDR3 protein is CASSFTGIPNEKLFF. The CDR3 DNA sequence: TGCGCCAGCAGCTTCACAGGGATCCCTAATGAAAAACTGTTTTTT.

This sequence joins TRBV7-3 and TRBJ2-1, with 8 bases fitting TRBD2. Trimming cost V 5 bases and J 10 bases; bases outside gene matches: 13. The CDR3 consists of 15 residues. The germline V gene encodes CDR1 SGHTA and CDR2 FQGTGA. The CDR3 spells CASSPKGTREEEQFF. CDR3 in DNA: TGTGCCAGCAGCCCAAAGGGGACTAGGGAGGAAGAGCAGTTCTTC.

The rearrangement links TRBV28 to TRBJ2-7, with TRBD1 identical over 8 bases. J lost 4 bases, V lost 5 bases, and 7 bases had no gene match. This CDR3 is built from 14 residues. The germline V gene encodes CDR1 MDHEN and CDR2 SYDVKM. CDR3 DNA: TGTGCCAGCAGTGAGGACAGGGTTAAATACGAGCAGTACTTC. As protein: CASSEDRVKYEQYF. The whole variable domain, filled in from reference TRBV28 and TRBJ2-7, reads DVKVTQSSRYLVKRTGEKVFLECVQDMDHENMFWYRQDPGLGLRLIYFSYDVKMKEKGDIPEGYSVSREKKERFSLILESASTNQTSMYLCASSEDRVKYEQYFGPGTRLTVT.

The V and J genes are TRBV10-1 and TRBJ2-1, with 8 nucleotides matching TRBD2. CDR1 and CDR2 (germline): WNHNN, SYGVQD (reference sequence). The CDR3 covers 13 residues. V dropped 9 bases and J dropped 0; count of bases not matched to a gene: 1. Written as DNA, the CDR3 is TGCGCCAGAAGCGGGAGCTCCTACAATGAGCAGTTCTTC. It encodes CARSGSSYNEQFF.

The J gene is TRBJ2-3, the V gene TRBV10-3; 7 bases match TRBD2. The germline V gene encodes CDR1 ENHRY and CDR2 SYGVKD. Trimming took 3 bases from V and 2 from J; bases not matched to a gene: 11. The CDR3 runs 17 residues. The CDR3 bases are TGTGCCATCAGTGATCCAAGGATAGCGGGTAACACAGATACGCAGTATTTT. Protein product: CAISDPRIAGNTDTQYF.

The CDR3 DNA follows: TGCGCCAGCAGCTTGGCAGGACTAGCAGATACGCAGTATTTT. It specifies CASSLAGLADTQYF. This sequence joins TRBV5-1 and TRBJ2-3; 7 positions agree with TRBD2. This CDR3 spans 14 amino acids. Germline V CDR1 and CDR2: SGHRS, YFSETQ. V trimming: 0 bases; J trimming: 4 bases; junction bases outside the gene matches: 2.

This clone showed up just a few times. This rearrangement joins TRBV4-1 to TRBJ1-5, with 9 bases fitting TRBD1. Germline lookup yields CDR1 MGHRA and CDR2 YSYEKL. The J segment lost 4 bases and the V segment lost 4 bases, leaving 2 bases of the junction unmatched. The length of the CDR3 is 14 residues. CDR3 protein: CASSRTGENQPQHF. DNA of the CDR3: TGCGCCAGCAGCCGGACAGGGGAAAATCAGCCCCAGCATTTT.

The chain is built from TRBV9 and TRBJ2-7; D might be TRBD2 (6 bases). Germline-derived CDR1 and CDR2 are SGDLS and YYNGEE. V dropped 1 base and J dropped 7 bases, with 18 bases sitting between them. This CDR3 comprises 15 residues. CDR3 DNA: TGTGCCAGCAGCGTAACGGGGAGGCGAATCGAAGAGCAGTACTTC. Its translation is CASSVTGRRIEEQYF.

This clone was found once. The chain employs TRBV4-2 and TRBJ2-3; 10 nucleotides agree with TRBD2. The CDR3 is made up of 16 amino acids. The V gene end was trimmed by 2 bases and the J gene end by 4 bases; junction bases not matched to a gene: 6. Germline values: CDR1 LGHNA, CDR2 YNFKEQ. The DNA for the CDR3 is TGTGCCAGCAGCCAACCCCCAGCGGGAGGGCCAGATACGCAGTATTTT. This gives the protein CASSQPPAGGPDTQYF.

The CDR3 coding sequence is TGTGCCAGCAGCTCCATGGGGGGTGCGCCCCAGCATTTT. Protein sequence: CASSSMGGAPQHF. This chain links TRBV5-4 with TRBJ1-5; TRBD1 is a possible D gene (5 bases). Deletions cut 3 bases from V and 9 bases from J, with 13 bases between. Germline assignment: CDR1 SGHNT and CDR2 YYREEE (reference sequence). CDR3 length: 13 amino acids.

The V and J genes are TRBV11-3 and TRBJ2-2; 9 bases map to TRBD1. The CDR3 has 16 amino acids. J was trimmed by 5 bases and V by 5 bases; bases with no gene match: 9. The germline gives CDR1 SGHNT, CDR2 YENEEA. CDR3: CASSPGGTGITGELFF. The CDR3 nucleotides are TGTGCCAGCAGCCCCGGGGGGACAGGGATAACCGGGGAGCTGTTTTTT.

The chain recombines TRBV19 with TRBJ2-7, with D perhaps matching TRBD2 (5 bases). Germline values: CDR1 LNHDA, CDR2 SQIVND (reference sequence). The CDR3 spans 14 residues. Trimming removed 5 bases from V and 1 base from J, with 12 bases in between. The CDR3 sequence: CASSPDGVSYEQYF. The CDR3 bases are TGTGCCAGTAGTCCTGACGGGGTTTCCTACGAGCAGTACTTC.

Only a few counts were recorded for this clone. The J gene is TRBJ2-1, the V gene TRBV4-3; 11 bases agree with TRBD2. CDR1 and CDR2 (germline): LGHNA, YSLEER. The CDR3 loop spans 16 amino acids. V trimming: 3 bases; J trimming: 4 bases; junction bases outside the gene matches: 5. The CDR3 nucleotides read TGCGCCAGCAGCCAGAAAACTAGCGGGAGTTACAATGAGCAGTTCTTC. Its protein is CASSQKTSGSYNEQFF.

The CDR3 nucleotides read TGTGCCAGCAGTGACGGTAGCGGGAGTGGAGGAGATACGCAGTATTTT. Protein: CASSDGSGSGGDTQYF. The chain links TRBV6-4 to TRBJ2-3; 9 nucleotides match TRBD2. CDR1 MRHNA and CDR2 SNTAGT come from the germline V gene. V lost 2 bases and J lost 5; bases outside the gene matches: 8. This CDR3 is built from 16 residues.

CDR3 residues: CASSRTGGDYGYTF. CDR3 nucleotide sequence: TGTGCCAGTAGTAGAACAGGGGGGGACTATGGCTACACCTTC. J is TRBJ1-2 and V is TRBV19; TRBD1 matches at 8 bases. Germline values: CDR1 LNHDA, CDR2 SQIVND (reference sequence). CDR3 length: 14 residues. V was pared by 4 bases and J by 3 bases, with 4 bases of the junction left unmatched.

The chain couples TRBV5-4 to TRBJ2-2, with 8 nucleotides matching TRBD1. The CDR3 length is 15 residues. V dropped 4 bases and J dropped 7; count of bases not matched to a gene: 9. Germline-derived CDR1 and CDR2 are SGHNT and YYREEE (reference sequence). DNA for the CDR3: TGTGCCAGCAGCCCCCGGACAGGGTTTGGCGGGGAGCTGTTTTTT. It translates to CASSPRTGFGGELFF.

This clone was counted between two and nine times. This CDR3 reads CASSQEVGTLNTGELFF. CDR3 in DNA: TGCGCCAGCAGCCAAGAGGTTGGGACACTGAACACCGGGGAGCTGTTTTTT. The rearrangement uses TRBV4-3 and TRBJ2-2; possible D gene TRBD1, 6 bases. This CDR3 comprises 17 residues. V lost 0 bases, J lost 1 base, and 12 bases lay in between. Germline V gives CDR1 LGHNA, CDR2 YSLEER.

This clone showed up just a few times. V gene TRBV7-9 combines with J gene TRBJ1-1; D gene uncertain. The germline V and J ends were trimmed by 6 bases and 1 base, with 9 bases remaining between them. The germline gives CDR1 SEHNR, CDR2 FQNEAQ (reference sequence). This CDR3 contains 13 residues. CDR3 sequence reads: CASSPAGNTEAFF. The CDR3 DNA reads as TGTGCCAGCAGTCCAGCAGGGAACACTGAAGCTTTCTTT.

This chain connects TRBV18 to TRBJ2-5; possibly TRBD1 for D (5 bases). The J call may be faulty, since TRBJ2-7 better matches the DNA end. CDR3 length equals 12 residues. CDR1 KGHSH and CDR2 LQKENI come from the germline V gene. The CDR3 coding sequence is TGTGCCAGCTCTTCTGACAGCTACGAGCAGTACTTC. Protein sequence: CASSSDSYEQYF.

The chain has TRBV4-3 and TRBJ2-7, with 7 bases that match TRBD2. Germline CDR1 and CDR2: LGHNA and YSLEER. V was clipped by 3 bases and J by 1 base; unmatched bases: 0. This CDR3 is built from 13 residues. In DNA, the CDR3 is TGCGCCAGCAGCCACGGGAGGTCCTACGAGCAGTACTTC. Encoded protein: CASSHGRSYEQYF.

V and J are TRBV28 and TRBJ2-5; 8 bases agree with TRBD1. Trimming at V came to 6 bases and at J to 9 bases, leaving 15 bases not matched to a gene. Germline values: CDR1 MDHEN, CDR2 SYDVKM. The CDR3 covers 15 residues. The DNA of the CDR3 is TGTGCCAGCAGACCCTCCGGGACAGGTGGGTTGTCCCAGTACTTC. It codes for CASRPSGTGGLSQYF.

V usage is TRBV12-5 and J usage is TRBJ1-1; no definite D call. Trimming stripped 3 bases from V and 5 bases from J, with 4 bases between. Germline V gives CDR1 LGHNT, CDR2 FRNRAP. The CDR3 sequence is 11 residues long. The CDR3 loop reads CASGFNTEAFF. For the CDR3, the DNA is TGTGCTAGTGGTTTCAATACTGAAGCTTTCTTT. The full variable domain, its missing parts supplied by reference TRBV12-5 and TRBJ1-1, is DARVTQTPRHKVTEMGQEVTMRCQPILGHNTVFWYRQTMMQGLELLAYFRNRAPLDDSGMPKDRFSAEMPDATLATLKIQPSEPRDSAVYFCASGFNTEAFFGQGTRLTVV.

This sequence joins TRBV28 and TRBJ2-7; D unclear. CDR3 size: 15 residues. V was trimmed by 10 bases and J by 3 bases, leaving 22 bases between them. Looked up from germline, CDR1 is MDHEN and CDR2 is SYDVKM. The CDR3 spells CATSMGSTSGYEQYF. As DNA, the CDR3 is TGTGCCACTTCAATGGGCTCAACATCAGGCTACGAGCAGTACTTC.

This clone was recorded once. V and J are TRBV5-1 and TRBJ2-3, with D uncertain. Trimming pared 6 bases from V and 2 bases from J, leaving 16 bases between. The length of the CDR3 is 15 residues. From germline, CDR1 is SGHRS and CDR2 YFSETQ. The CDR3, as DNA: TGCGCCAGCAAGGAGTCTTACCCGGCCACAGATACGCAGTATTTT. Protein product: CASKESYPATDTQYF.

In DNA form, the CDR3 reads TGTGCCAGCAGCGTTACCGGGACTAGCGGCCGCTACGAGCAGTACTTC. Protein product: CASSVTGTSGRYEQYF. The V call is TRBV11-3, the J call TRBJ2-5; 11 bases align to TRBD2. TRBJ2-7 matches the DNA end more closely, so the J call is doubtful. The CDR3 spans 16 residues. Germline V gene data show CDR1 as SGHNT and CDR2 as YENEEA.